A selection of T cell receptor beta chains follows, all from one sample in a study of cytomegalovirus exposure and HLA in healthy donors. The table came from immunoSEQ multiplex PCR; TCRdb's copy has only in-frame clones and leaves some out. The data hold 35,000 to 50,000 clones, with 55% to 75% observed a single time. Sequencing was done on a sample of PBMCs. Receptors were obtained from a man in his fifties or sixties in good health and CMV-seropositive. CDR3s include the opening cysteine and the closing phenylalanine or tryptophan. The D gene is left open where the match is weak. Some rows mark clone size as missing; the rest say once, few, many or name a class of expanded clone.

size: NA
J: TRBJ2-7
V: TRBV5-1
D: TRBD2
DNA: TGCGCCAGCAGCTTGGTTAGCGGGAGGTACGAGCAGTACTTC
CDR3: CASSLVSGRYEQYF

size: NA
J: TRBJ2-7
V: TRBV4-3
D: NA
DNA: TGCGCCAGCAGCCAAGAATTGGAGCGGCCCTACGAGCAGTACTTC
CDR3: CASSQELERPYEQYF

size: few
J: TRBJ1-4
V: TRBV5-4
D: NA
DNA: TGTGCCAGCAGCTTGATGCAGGGGAGGGCTAATGAAAAACTGTTTTTT
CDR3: CASSLMQGRANEKLFF

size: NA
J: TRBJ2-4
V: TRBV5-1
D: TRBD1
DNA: TGCGCCAGCAGCTTGTCGGACAGGGGAGCGGGAAACATTCAGTACTTC
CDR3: CASSLSDRGAGNIQYF

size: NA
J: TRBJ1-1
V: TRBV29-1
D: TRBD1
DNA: TGCAGCGTTGAGGACAGGGACTACACTGAAGCTTTCTTT
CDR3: CSVEDRDYTEAFF

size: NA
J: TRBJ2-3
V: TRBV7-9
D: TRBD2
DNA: TGTGCCAGCAGCTTGGGGTTTGGCGGGAGTAATTCAGATACGCAGTATTTT
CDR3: CASSLGFGGSNSDTQYF

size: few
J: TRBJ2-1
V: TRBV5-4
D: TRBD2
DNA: TGTGCCAGCAGCTCACTGACGACTAGCGGGAGACCCCTTTTCTTC
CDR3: CASSSLTTSGRPLFF

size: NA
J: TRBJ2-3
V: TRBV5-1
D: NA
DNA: TGCGCCAGCAGCGCCGAAGACTACTCCATCACAGATACGCAGTATTTT
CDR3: CASSAEDYSITDTQYF

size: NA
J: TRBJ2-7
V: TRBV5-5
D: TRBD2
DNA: TGTGCCAGCAGGACTAGCGCCTCCTACGAGCAGTACTTC
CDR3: CASRTSASYEQYF

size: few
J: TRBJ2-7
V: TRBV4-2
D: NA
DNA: TGTGCCAGCAGCCAAACAGAGCACGAGCAGTACTTC
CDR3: CASSQTEHEQYF

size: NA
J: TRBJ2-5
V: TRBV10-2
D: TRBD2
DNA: TGCGCCAGCAGGGAAAACTTAGCGGGCGCTGAGACCCAGTACTTC
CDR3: CASRENLAGAETQYF

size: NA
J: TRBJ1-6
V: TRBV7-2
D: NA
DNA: TGTGCCAGCAGCCGCGAGTCAAATAATTCACCCCTCCACTTT
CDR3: CASSRESNNSPLHF

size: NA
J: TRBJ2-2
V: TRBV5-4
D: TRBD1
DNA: TGTGCCAGCAGCCTGGGACAGGGGGCCGCCGGGGAGCTGTTTTTT
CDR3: CASSLGQGAAGELFF

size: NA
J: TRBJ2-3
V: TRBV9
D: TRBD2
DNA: TGTGCCAGCAGCTCAAGACGGGAGGGCCTCACAGATACGCAGTATTTT
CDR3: CASSSRREGLTDTQYF

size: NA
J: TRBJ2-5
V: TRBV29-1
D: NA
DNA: TGCAGCGTTGATCTCGCGAACCAAGAGACCCAGTACTTC
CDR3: CSVDLANQETQYF

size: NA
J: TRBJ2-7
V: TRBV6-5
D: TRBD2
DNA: TGTGCCAGCAGCCAAACTAGCGGGCCGACCTACGAGCAGTACTTC
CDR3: CASSQTSGPTYEQYF

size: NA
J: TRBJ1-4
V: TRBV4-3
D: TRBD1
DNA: TGCGCCAGCAGCCAAGATCGGTGGGACAGAGAAAAACTGTTTTTT
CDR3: CASSQDRWDREKLFF

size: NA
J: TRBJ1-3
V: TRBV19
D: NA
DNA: TGTGCCAGTATGAGGCAGGGGCACGGAAACACCATATATTTT
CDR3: CASMRQGHGNTIYF

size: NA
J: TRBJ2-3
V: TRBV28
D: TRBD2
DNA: TGTGCCAGCAGTCAAAGGACTAGCGGGGGCACAGATACGCAGTATTTT
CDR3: CASSQRTSGGTDTQYF

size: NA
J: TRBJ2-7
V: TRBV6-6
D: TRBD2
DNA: TGTGCCAGCAGACAGCGGGAGTCTAGTTACGAGCAGTACTTC
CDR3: CASRQRESSYEQYF

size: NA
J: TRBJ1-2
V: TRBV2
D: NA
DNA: TGTGCCAGCAGTCCCTATTCCCCGGACTCCTATGGCTACACCTTC
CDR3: CASSPYSPDSYGYTF

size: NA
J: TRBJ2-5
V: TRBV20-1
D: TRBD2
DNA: TGCAGTGCTGCCCGGGGGGCCCAGTACTTC
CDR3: CSAARGAQYF

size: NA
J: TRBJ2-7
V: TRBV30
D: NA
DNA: TGTGCCTGGACTCCACAAAGGGGGTTCTACGAGCAGTACTTC
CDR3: CAWTPQRGFYEQYF

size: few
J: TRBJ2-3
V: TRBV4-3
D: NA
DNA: TGCGCCAGCAGCCTCGATAGCGGACGCACAGATACGCAGTATTTT
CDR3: CASSLDSGRTDTQYF

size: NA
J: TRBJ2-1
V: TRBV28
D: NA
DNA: TGTGCCAGCAGTTTCCGTCCCGGAGGGGGGGAGTTCTTC
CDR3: CASSFRPGGGEFF

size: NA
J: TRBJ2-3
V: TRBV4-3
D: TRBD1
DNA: TGCGCCAGCAGCCCACAGGGGGTTAGCACAGATACGCAGTATTTT
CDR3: CASSPQGVSTDTQYF

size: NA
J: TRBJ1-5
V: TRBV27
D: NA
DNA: TGTGCCAGCAGTTTATTAGGCAATCAGCCCCAGCATTTT
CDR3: CASSLLGNQPQHF

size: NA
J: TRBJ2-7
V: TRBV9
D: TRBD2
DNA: TGTGCCAGCGGCCCTAGCGGGAGAGGCGAGCAGTACTTC
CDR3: CASGPSGRGEQYF

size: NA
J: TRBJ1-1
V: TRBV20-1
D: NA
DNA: TGCAGTGCTAGACAGAACACTGAAGCTTTCTTT
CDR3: CSARQNTEAFF

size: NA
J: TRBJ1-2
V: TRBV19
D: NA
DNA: TGTGCCAGTTATGGCAGGGGACGGTCAAACTACTATGGCTACACCTTC
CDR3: CASYGRGRSNYYGYTF

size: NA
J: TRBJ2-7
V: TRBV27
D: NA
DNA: TGTGCCAGCAGGGAGGCTGGCGAGCAGTACTTC
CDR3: CASREAGEQYF

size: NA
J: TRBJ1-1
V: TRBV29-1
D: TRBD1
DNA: TGCAGCGTAGCGGGACAGGGGACCACTGAAGCTTTCTTT
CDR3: CSVAGQGTTEAFF

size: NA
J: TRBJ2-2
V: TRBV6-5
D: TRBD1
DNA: TGTGCCAGCAGTACCCAGGGGGTCACCGGGGAGCTGTTTTTT
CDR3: CASSTQGVTGELFF

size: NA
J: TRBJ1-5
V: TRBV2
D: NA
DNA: TGTGCCAGCACCGAGGCTAACCCGCTGCAGCCCCAGCATTTT
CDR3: CASTEANPLQPQHF

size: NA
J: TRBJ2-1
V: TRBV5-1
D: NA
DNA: TGCGCCAGCAGCCGGGACTCCTACAATGAGCAGTTCTTC
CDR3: CASSRDSYNEQFF

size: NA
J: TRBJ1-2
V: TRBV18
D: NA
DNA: TGTGCCAGCTCAAAGCCGAAAACCTATGGCTACACCTTC
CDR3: CASSKPKTYGYTF

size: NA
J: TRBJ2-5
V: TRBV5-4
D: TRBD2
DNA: TGTGCCAGCAGCTTGAAGGGACTAGCGGGAGAGACCCAGTACTTC
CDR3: CASSLKGLAGETQYF

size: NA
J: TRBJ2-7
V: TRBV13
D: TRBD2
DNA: TGTGCCAGCAGCGCCCGGACTAGCGGGAGGGCCTACGAGCAGTACTTC
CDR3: CASSARTSGRAYEQYF

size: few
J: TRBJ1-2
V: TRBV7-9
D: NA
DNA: TGTGCCAGCAGTTTGGCTTCCTGGGGCTACACCTTC
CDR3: CASSLASWGYTF

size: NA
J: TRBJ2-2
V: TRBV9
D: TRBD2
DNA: TGTGCCAGCAGCCCGAACCTAGCGGGGCTTAACACCGGGGAGCTGTTTTTT
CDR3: CASSPNLAGLNTGELFF

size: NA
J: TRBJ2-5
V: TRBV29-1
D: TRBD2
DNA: TGCAGCGTTGCCCAGCGGGAGGGCCTCACCCAGTACTTC
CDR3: CSVAQREGLTQYF

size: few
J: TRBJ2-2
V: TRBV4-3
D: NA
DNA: TGCGCCAGCAGCCTCCTGAACACCGGGGAGCTGTTTTTT
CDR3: CASSLLNTGELFF

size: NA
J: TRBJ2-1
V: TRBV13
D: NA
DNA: TGTGCCAGCAGCTTAGGGCCGGGGGATGAGCAGTTCTTC
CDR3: CASSLGPGDEQFF

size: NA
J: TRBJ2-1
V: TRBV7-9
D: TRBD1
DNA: TGTGCCAGCAGCAAGTGGACCGGGACAGGGAGTCAGGATGAGCAGTTCTTC
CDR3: CASSKWTGTGSQDEQFF

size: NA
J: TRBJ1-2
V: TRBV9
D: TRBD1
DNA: TGTGCCAGCAGTCGCACAGGGGGGGATGGCTACACCTTC
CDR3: CASSRTGGDGYTF

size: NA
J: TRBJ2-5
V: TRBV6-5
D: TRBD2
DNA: TGTGCCAGCACTCGTGGGACTAGCGGGCCTGGGACCCAGTACTTC
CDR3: CASTRGTSGPGTQYF

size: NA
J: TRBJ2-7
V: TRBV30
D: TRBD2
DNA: TGTGCCTGGAGTGCCGGGACTAGCGCTTACGAGCAGTACTTC
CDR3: CAWSAGTSAYEQYF

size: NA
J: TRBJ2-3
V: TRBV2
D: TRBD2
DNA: TGTGCCAGCACTCCCGGGACTAGCGGGAGGGCGGTAGATACGCAGTATTTT
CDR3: CASTPGTSGRAVDTQYF

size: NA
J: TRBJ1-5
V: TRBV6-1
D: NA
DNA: TGTGCCAGCAGGCAGCTTCGACAAAGCAATCAGCCCCAGCATTTT
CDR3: CASRQLRQSNQPQHF

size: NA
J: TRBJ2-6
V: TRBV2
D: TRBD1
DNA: TGTGCCAGCAGGGCCGGGACAGGGGACTTCTCTGGGGCCAACGTCCTGACTTTC
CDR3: CASRAGTGDFSGANVLTF

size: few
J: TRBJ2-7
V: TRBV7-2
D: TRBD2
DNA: TGTGCCAGCAGCTTAGCCGGACTAGCGGACAACTACGAGCAGTACTTC
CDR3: CASSLAGLADNYEQYF